This T cell receptor (beta chain) was observed in a study of CD8 T cells in ankylosing spondylitis. Trimming cost V 2 bases and J 2 bases, with 18 bases left between them. Germline CDR1 MNHEY, CDR2 SVGAGI. The CDR3 is 17 amino acids. This clonotype was detected ten times or more. Each CDR3 protein is one row after TCRdb ran MiXCR on the 5' RACE reads. Among 200,000 to 250,000 distinct CDR3 sequences listed, about 11% were seen once. The TCR sequence derives from a male donor with ankylosing spondylitis or in good health (not recorded which). The sequenced sample consisted of blood, either unsorted or a sorted T cell fraction (not recorded which). This chain uses TRBV6-5 with TRBJ1-2; TRBD1 is a possible D gene (5 bases). The CDR3 DNA reads as TGTGCCAGCAGTTACACCGGACAAGGGGTATCAAACTATGGCTACACCTTC. Its translation is CASSYTGQGVSNYGYTF.